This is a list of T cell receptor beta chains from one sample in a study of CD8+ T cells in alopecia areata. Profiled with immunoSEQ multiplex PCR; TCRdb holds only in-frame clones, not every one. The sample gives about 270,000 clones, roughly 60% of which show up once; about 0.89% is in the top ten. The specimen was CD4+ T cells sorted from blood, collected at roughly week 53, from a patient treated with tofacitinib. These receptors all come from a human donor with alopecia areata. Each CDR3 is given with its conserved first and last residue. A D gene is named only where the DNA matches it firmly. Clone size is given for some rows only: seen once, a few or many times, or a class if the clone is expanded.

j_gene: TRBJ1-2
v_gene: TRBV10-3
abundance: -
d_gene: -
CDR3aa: CAIGQETQISYTF
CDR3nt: TGTGCCATCGGGCAGGAAACTCAAATAAGCTACACCTTC

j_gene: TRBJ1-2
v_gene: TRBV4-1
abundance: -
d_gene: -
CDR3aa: CASSQDQGLSPYGYTF
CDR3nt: TGCGCCAGCAGCCAAGATCAGGGACTTTCTCCCTATGGCTACACCTTC

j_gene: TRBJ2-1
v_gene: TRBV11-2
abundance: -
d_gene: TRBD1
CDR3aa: CASSFPGQGGNEQFF
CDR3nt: TGTGCCAGCAGCTTCCCGGGACAGGGAGGAAATGAGCAGTTCTTC

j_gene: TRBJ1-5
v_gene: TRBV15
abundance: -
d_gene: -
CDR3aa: CATSNVRGASNQPQHF
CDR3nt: TGTGCCACCAGCAACGTAAGGGGGGCCTCGAATCAGCCCCAGCATTTT

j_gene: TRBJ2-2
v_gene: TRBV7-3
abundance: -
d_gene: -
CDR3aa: CASSSPGGMNTGELFF
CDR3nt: TGTGCCAGCAGCTCGCCCGGGGGTATGAACACCGGGGAGCTGTTTTTT

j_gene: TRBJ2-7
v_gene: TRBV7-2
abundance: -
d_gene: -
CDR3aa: CASSPNRYSYEQYF
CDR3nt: TGTGCCAGCAGCCCTAACAGGTACTCCTACGAGCAGTACTTC

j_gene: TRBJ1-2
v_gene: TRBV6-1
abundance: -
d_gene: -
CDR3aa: CASSDGRDTF
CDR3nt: TGTGCCAGCAGTGATGGCAGAGACACCTTC

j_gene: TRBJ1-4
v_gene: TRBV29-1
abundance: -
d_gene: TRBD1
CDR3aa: CSVEEGTGDEKLFF
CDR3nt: TGCAGCGTTGAAGAGGGGACAGGAGACGAAAAACTGTTTTTT

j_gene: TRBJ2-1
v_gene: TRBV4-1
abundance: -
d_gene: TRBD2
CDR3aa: CASSHPTSGGVSEQFF
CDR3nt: TGCGCCAGCAGCCACCCTACTAGCGGGGGGGTTAGTGAGCAGTTCTTC

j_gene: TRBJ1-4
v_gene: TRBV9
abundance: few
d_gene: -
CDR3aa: CASSGVGPNEKLFF
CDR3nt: TGTGCCAGCAGCGGAGTTGGTCCAAATGAAAAACTGTTTTTT

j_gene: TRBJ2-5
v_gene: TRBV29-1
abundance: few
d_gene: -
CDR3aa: CSVAGGETQYF
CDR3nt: TGCAGCGTTGCCGGCGGAGAGACCCAGTACTTC

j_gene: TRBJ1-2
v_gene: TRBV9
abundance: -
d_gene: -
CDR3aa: CASSVATVGITGYTF
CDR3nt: TGTGCCAGCAGCGTAGCTACGGTAGGAATCACTGGCTACACCTTC

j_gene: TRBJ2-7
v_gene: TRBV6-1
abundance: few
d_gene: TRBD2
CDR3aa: CASSEYLAEYEQYF
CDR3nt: TGTGCCAGCAGTGAATACCTAGCGGAGTACGAGCAGTACTTC

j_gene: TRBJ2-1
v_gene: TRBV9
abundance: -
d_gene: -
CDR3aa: CASSVDPVNNEQFF
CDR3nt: TGTGCCAGCAGCGTAGACCCAGTGAACAATGAGCAGTTCTTC

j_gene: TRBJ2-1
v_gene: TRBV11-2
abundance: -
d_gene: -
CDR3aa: CASSLPGERSSYNEQFF
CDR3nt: TGTGCCAGCAGCCTCCCGGGGGAGCGGAGCTCCTACAATGAGCAGTTCTTC

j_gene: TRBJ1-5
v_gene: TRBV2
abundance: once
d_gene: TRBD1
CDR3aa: CASSGTTGREPQHF
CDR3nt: TGTGCCAGCAGTGGGACGACAGGGCGCGAGCCCCAGCATTTT

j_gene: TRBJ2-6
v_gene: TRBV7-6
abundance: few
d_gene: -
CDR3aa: CASSRTLVGANVLTF
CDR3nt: TGTGCCAGCAGCCGGACACTGGTTGGGGCCAACGTCCTGACTTTC

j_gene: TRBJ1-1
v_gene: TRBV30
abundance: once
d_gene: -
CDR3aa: CAWSVKNTEAFF
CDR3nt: TGTGCCTGGAGCGTTAAGAACACTGAAGCTTTCTTT

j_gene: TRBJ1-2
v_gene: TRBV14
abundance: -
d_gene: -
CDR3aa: CASSQLSGYGYTF
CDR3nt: TGTGCCAGCAGCCAACTTTCCGGCTATGGCTACACCTTC

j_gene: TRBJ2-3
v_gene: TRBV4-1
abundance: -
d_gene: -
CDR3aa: CASSQNPGGDTQYF
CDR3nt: TGCGCCAGCAGCCAAAACCCCGGAGGTGATACGCAGTATTTT

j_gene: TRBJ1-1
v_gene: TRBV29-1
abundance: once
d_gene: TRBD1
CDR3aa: CSARQGTDTEAFF
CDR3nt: TGCAGCGCTCGACAGGGAACGGACACTGAAGCTTTCTTT

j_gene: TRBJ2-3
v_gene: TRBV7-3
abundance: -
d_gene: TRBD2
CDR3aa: CASSPRTSGGYTDTQYF
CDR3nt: TGTGCCAGCAGCCCAAGGACTAGCGGGGGGTACACAGATACGCAGTATTTT

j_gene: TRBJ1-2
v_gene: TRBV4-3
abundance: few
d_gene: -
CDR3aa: CASSHYNYGYTF
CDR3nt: TGCGCCAGCAGCCACTATAACTATGGCTACACCTTC

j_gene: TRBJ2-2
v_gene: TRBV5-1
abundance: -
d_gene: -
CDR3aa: CASSLEAEGGGELFF
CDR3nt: TGCGCCAGCAGCTTGGAGGCTGAAGGGGGCGGGGAGCTGTTTTTT

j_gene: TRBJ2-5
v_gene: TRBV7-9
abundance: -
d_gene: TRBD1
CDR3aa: CASREGQGGRKTQYF
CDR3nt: TGTGCCAGCAGGGAAGGACAGGGAGGAAGAAAGACCCAGTACTTC

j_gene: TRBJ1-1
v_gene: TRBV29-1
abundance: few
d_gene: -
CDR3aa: CSVALPGVVAFF
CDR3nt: TGCAGCGTTGCCTTGCCCGGCGTGGTTGCTTTCTTT

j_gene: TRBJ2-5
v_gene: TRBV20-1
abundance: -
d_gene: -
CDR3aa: CSASHQETQYF
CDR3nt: TGCAGTGCTAGTCACCAGGAGACCCAGTACTTC

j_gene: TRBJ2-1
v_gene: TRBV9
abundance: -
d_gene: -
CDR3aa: CASSGVGALNEQFF
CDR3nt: TGTGCCAGCAGCGGAGTGGGAGCGCTCAATGAGCAGTTCTTC

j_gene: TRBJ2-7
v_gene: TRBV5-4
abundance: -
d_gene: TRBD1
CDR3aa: CASSSAGTGVYEQYF
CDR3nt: TGTGCCAGCAGCTCCGCGGGGACAGGGGTGTACGAGCAGTACTTC

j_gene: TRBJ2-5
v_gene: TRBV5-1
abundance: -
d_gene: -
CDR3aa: CASSLSPDTMRKYF
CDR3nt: TGCGCCAGCAGCTTGAGTCCGGACACAATGAGGAAGTACTTC

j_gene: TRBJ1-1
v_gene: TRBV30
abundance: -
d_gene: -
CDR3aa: CAWIRGEAFF
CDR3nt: TGTGCCTGGATTAGAGGTGAAGCTTTCTTT

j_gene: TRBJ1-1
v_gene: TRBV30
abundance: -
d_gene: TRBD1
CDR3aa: CAWSPPDRENTEAFF
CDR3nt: TGTGCCTGGAGTCCGCCTGACAGGGAGAACACTGAAGCTTTCTTT

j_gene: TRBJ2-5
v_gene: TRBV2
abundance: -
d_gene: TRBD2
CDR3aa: CASRLAGVLQETQYF
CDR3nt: TGTGCCAGCAGGCTAGCGGGGGTGCTCCAAGAGACCCAGTACTTC

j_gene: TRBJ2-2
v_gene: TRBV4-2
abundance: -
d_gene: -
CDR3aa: CASSQDDRGAGTGELFF
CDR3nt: TGTGCCAGCAGCCAAGATGACCGGGGCGCGGGAACCGGGGAGCTGTTTTTT

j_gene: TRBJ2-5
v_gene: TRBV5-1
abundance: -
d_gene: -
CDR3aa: CASSFGETQYF
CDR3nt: TGCGCCAGCAGCTTCGGAGAGACCCAGTACTTC

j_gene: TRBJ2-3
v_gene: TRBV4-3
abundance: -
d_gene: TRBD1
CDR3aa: CASSPGQGTDTQYF
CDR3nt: TGCGCCAGCAGCCCCGGACAGGGCACAGATACGCAGTATTTT

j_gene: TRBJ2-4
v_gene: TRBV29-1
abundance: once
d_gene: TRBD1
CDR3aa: CSGWDRENIQYF
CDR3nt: TGCAGCGGATGGGACAGGGAAAACATTCAGTACTTC

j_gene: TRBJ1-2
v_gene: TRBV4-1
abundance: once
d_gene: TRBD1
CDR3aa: CASSQEPTGVANYGYTF
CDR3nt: TGCGCCAGCAGCCAAGAACCAACAGGGGTGGCTAACTATGGCTACACCTTC

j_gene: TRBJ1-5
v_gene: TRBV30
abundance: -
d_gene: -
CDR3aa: CAWSVNRNQPQHF
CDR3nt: TGTGCCTGGAGTGTAAACCGCAATCAGCCCCAGCATTTT

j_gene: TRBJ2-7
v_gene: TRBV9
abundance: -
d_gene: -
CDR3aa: CASSEGSLGEQYF
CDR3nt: TGTGCCAGCAGCGAGGGGTCGTTGGGAGAGCAGTACTTC

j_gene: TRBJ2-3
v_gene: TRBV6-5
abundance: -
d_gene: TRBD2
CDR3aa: CASSYSGGGTDTQYF
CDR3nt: TGTGCCAGCAGTTACTCTGGCGGGGGTACAGATACGCAGTATTTT

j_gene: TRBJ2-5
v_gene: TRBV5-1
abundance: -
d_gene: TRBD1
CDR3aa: CASSWGQGVTQETQYF
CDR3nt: TGCGCCAGCAGCTGGGGACAGGGGGTCACCCAAGAGACCCAGTACTTC

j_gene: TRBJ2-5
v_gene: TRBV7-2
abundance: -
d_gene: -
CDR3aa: CASSFRRRAETQYF
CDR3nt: TGTGCCAGCAGCTTTCGGCGGCGGGCAGAGACCCAGTACTTC

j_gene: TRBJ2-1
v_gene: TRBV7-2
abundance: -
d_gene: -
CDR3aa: CASSQDRLRGRQEQFF
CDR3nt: TGTGCCAGCAGCCAAGACAGGTTGAGAGGCCGACAGGAGCAGTTCTTC